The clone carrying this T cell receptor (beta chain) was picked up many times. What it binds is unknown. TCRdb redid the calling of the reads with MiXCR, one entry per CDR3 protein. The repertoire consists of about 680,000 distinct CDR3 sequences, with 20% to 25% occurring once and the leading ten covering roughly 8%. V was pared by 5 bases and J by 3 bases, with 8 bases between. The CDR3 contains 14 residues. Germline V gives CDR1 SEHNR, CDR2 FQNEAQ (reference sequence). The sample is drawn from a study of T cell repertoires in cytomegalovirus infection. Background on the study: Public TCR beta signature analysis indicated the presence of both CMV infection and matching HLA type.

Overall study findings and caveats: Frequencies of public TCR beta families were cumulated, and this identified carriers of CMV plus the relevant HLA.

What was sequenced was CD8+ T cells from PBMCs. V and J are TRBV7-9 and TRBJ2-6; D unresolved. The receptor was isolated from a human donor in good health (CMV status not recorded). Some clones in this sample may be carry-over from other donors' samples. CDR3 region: CASSPVGGANVLTF. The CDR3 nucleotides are TGTGCCAGCAGCCCAGTAGGTGGGGCCAACGTCCTGACTTTC.